The T cell receptor beta chain under discussion was sequenced for a study of cytomegalovirus exposure and HLA in healthy donors. V was clipped by 8 bases and J by 4 bases; unmatched bases: 16. The CDR3 runs 16 residues. Germline CDR1 reads MRHNA; CDR2 reads SNTAGT. With 60 Vbeta and 13 Jbeta primers, the PCR was carried out. Libraries were prepared by immunoSEQ multiplex PCR; TCRdb keeps only in-frame clonotypes and omits some of them. This table has some 180,000 clones, roughly 87% appearing once. The chain couples TRBV6-4 to TRBJ1-2; TRBD1 matches at 7 bases. Material for sequencing was PBMCs. The clonotype comes from a middle-aged man in good health and CMV-seronegative. The CDR3 nucleotides are TGTGCCAGCCTTGAGGGACAGATAAGCCGATTCTATGGCTACACCTTC. This gives the protein CASLEGQISRFYGYTF.